The clone carrying this T cell receptor (beta chain) showed up just a few times. Its cognate antigen is unknown. This sample is part of a study of early T cells in non-severe SARS-CoV-2 infection. Study as a whole: Unpaired chains resulted from sequencing bulk RNA of unsorted whole blood.

Unique molecular identifier tags were affixed to discrete cDNA molecules. MiXCR was run by TCRdb on the 5' RACE reads, yielding one entry per CDR3 protein. Of some 36,000 distinct CDR3 sequences listed, 5.5% to 7.5% were seen once; the top ten hold 5.9%. The germline V gene has CDR1 SEHNR and CDR2 FQNEAQ (reference sequence). Trimming stripped 5 bases from V and 8 bases from J, with 15 bases between. The CDR3 loop spans 13 amino acids. Regarding the study as a whole: A preference for anti-spike CD8 responses marked VDJdb matching, which missed private and CD4 specificities.

V and J are TRBV7-9 and TRBJ1-1; a weak D match, TRBD1 (5 bases). The TCR sequence derives from an adult who was a healthcare worker with PCR-confirmed SARS-CoV-2 infection or an uninfected control (not recorded which). The sample consisted of whole blood. The CDR3 loop reads CASSTRGTGEAFF. CDR3 nucleotides: TGTGCCAGCAGCACCCGCGGGACGGGAGAAGCTTTCTTT.